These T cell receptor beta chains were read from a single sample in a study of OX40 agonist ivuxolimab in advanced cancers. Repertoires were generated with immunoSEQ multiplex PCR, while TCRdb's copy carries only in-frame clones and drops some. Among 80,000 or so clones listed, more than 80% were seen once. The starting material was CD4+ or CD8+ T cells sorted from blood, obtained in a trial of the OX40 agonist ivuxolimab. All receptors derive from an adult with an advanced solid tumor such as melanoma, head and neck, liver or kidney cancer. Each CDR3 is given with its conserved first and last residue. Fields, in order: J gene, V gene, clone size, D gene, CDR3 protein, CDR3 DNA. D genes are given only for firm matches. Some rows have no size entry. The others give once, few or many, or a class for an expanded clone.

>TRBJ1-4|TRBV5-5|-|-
CASSLALNEKLFF
TGTGCCAGCAGCTTGGCGCTTAATGAAAAACTGTTTTTT
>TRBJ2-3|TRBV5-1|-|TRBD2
CASSLPGLAEADTQYF
TGCGCCAGCAGTTTACCCGGACTAGCGGAGGCAGATACGCAGTATTTT
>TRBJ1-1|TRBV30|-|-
CAHRRPNTEAFF
TGTGCCCATCGACGGCCGAACACTGAAGCTTTCTTT
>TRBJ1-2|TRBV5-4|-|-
CASSSGPSGGYTF
TGTGCCAGCAGCTCTGGACCCTCGGGTGGCTACACCTTC
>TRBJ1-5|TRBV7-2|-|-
CASSRYGTQDQPQHF
TGTGCCAGCAGCAGGTACGGGACTCAGGATCAGCCCCAGCATTTT
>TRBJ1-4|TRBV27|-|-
CAGKRRVDEKLFF
TGTGCCGGAAAACGTCGGGTTGATGAAAAACTGTTTTTT
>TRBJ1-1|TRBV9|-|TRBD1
CASSAGQGGTEAFF
TGTGCCAGCAGTGCTGGACAGGGCGGGACTGAAGCTTTCTTT
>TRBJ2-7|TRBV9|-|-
CASSVEEGSYEQYF
TGTGCCAGCAGCGTAGAGGAGGGCAGCTACGAGCAGTACTTC
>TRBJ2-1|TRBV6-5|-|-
CASRPTLGVREFF
TGTGCCAGCAGACCAACCCTCGGGGTAAGGGAGTTCTTC
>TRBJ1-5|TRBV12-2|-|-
CASRCHGEDRLTNQPQHF
TGTGCAAGTCGCTGCCACGGGGAAGACAGGCTCACAAATCAGCCCCAGCATTTT
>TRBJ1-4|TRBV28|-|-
CASSSRPNEKLFF
TGTGCCAGCAGTTCCCGACCTAATGAAAAACTGTTTTTT
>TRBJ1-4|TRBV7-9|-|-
CASSQARVLDEKLFF
TGTGCCAGCAGTCAGGCTCGGGTTCTAGACGAAAAACTGTTTTTT
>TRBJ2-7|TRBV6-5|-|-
CASSYSSPGGLYEQYF
TGTGCCAGCAGTTACTCGAGCCCCGGGGGTCTCTACGAGCAGTACTTC
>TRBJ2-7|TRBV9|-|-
CASSVGDSISYEQYF
TGTGCCAGCAGCGTAGGGGATAGCATTTCGTACGAGCAGTACTTC
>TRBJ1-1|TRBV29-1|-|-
CSVDAGRAFF
TGCAGCGTTGATGCGGGGAGAGCTTTCTTT
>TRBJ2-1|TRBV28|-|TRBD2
CASSLLAGYHNEQFF
TGTGCCAGCAGTTTACTAGCGGGCTACCACAATGAGCAGTTCTTC
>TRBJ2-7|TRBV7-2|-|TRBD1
CASSSRQGYYEQYF
TGTGCCAGCAGCTCAAGACAGGGCTACTACGAGCAGTACTTC
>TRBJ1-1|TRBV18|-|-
CASSPGRTEAFF
TGTGCCAGCTCACCAGGGCGAACTGAAGCTTTCTTT
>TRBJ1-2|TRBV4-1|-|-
CASSQPGPNYGYTF
TGCGCCAGCAGCCAGCCGGGACCTAACTATGGCTACACCTTC
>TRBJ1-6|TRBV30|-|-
CAWSVVRGLEFGPLHF
TGTGCCTGGAGTGTGGTCCGTGGGTTGGAATTTGGTCCCCTCCACTTT
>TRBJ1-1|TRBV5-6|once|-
CASSTLNTEAFF
TGTGCCAGCAGTACACTGAACACTGAAGCTTTCTTT
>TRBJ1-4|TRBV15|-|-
CATSGTSWGGSNEKLFF
TGTGCCACCAGCGGAACATCCTGGGGGGGATCTAATGAAAAACTGTTTTTT
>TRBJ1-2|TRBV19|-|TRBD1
CASSRQGAYGYTF
TGTGCCAGCTCTAGGCAGGGGGCCTATGGCTACACCTTC
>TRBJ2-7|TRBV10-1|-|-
CASSAALSYEQYF
TGCGCCAGCTCGGCCGCTCTCTCCTACGAGCAGTACTTC
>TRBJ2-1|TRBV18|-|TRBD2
CASSPPRTSGPRAPNEQFF
TGTGCCAGCTCACCACCGCGGACTAGCGGACCTCGTGCACCCAATGAGCAGTTCTTC